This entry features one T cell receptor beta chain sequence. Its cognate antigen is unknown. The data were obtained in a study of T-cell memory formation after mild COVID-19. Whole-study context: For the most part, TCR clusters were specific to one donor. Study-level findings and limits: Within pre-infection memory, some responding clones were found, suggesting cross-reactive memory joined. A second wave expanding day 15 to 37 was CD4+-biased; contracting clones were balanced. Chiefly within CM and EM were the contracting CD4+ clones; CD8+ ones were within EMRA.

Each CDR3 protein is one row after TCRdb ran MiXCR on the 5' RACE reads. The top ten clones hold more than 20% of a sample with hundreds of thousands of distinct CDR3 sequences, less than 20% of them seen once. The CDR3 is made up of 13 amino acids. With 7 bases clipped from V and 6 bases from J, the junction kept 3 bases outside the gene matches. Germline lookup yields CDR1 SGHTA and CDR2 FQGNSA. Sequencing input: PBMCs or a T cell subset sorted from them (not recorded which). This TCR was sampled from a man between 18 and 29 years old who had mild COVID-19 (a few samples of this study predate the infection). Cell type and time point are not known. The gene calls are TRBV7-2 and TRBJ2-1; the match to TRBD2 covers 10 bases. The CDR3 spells CASMLAGANEQFF. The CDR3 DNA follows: TGTGCCAGCATGCTAGCGGGGGCCAATGAGCAGTTCTTC.